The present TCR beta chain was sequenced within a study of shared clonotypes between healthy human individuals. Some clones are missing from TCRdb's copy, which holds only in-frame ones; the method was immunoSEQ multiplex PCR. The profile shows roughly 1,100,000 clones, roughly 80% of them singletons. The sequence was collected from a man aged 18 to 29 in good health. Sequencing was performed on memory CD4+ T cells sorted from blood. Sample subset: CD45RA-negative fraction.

The CDR3 nucleotides read TGTGCCAGCAGTGGACTAGCGGGGTCGGAAGAGCAGTACTTC. Protein sequence: CASSGLAGSEEQYF. The chain is built from TRBV25-1 and TRBJ2-7; TRBD2 aligns across 11 bases. V shed 4 bases and J 7 bases; nucleotides not matched to a gene: 6. The CDR3 covers 14 residues. Germline CDR1 and CDR2: MGHDK and SYGVNS.